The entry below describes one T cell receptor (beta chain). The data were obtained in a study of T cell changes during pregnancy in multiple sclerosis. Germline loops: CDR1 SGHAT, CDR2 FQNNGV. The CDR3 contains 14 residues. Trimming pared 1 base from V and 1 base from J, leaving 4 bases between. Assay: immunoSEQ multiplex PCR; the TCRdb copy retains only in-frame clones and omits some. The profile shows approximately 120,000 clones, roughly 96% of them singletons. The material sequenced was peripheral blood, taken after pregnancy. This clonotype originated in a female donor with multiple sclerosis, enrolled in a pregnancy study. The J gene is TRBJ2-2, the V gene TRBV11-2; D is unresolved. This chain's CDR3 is CASSLGRNTGELFF. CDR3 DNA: TGTGCCAGCAGCTTAGGGAGGAACACCGGGGAGCTGTTTTTT.